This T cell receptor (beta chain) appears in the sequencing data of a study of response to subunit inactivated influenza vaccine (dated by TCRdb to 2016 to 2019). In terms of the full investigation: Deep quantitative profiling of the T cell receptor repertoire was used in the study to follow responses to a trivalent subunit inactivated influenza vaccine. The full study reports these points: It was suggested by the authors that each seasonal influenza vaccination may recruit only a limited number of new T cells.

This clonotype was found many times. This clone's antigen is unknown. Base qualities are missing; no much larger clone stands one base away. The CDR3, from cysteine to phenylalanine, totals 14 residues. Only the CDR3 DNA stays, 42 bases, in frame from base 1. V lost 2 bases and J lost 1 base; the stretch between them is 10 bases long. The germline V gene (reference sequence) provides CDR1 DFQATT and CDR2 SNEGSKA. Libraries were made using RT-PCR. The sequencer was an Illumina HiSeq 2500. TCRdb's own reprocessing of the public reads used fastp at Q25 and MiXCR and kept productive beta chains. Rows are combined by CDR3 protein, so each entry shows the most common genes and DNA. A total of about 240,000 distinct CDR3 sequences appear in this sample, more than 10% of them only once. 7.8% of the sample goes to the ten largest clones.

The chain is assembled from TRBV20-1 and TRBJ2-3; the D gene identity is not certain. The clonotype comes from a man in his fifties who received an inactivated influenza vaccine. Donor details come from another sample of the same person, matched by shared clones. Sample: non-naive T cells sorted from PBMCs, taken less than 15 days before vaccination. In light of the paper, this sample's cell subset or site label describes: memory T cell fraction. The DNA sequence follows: TGCAGTGCTAGACCCGAACTGGGCACAGATACGCAGTATTTT. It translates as CSARPELGTDTQYF.